A selection of T cell receptor beta chains follows, all from one sample in a study of blood T cell repertoires in COVID-19. Some clones are missing from TCRdb's copy, which holds only in-frame ones; the method was immunoSEQ multiplex PCR. The sample includes roughly 68,000 clones, 88% of them seen just once. Sequences were obtained from peripheral blood. The receptor source for this set is a woman aged 55 to 70 with COVID-19, enrolled during active disease. Both conserved end residues are trimmed from each CDR3. Each record gives: V gene, J gene, CDR3 protein.

TRBV7-2,TRBJ2-5,ASSLPTEWGGETQY
TRBV25-1,TRBJ1-2,ASSEYRQNYGYT
TRBV5-8,TRBJ2-5,ASSLQGWETQY
TRBV6-2/TRBV6-3,TRBJ2-2,ASSSTTINTGELF
TRBV10-3,TRBJ2-1,AISEGRVNEQF
TRBV19,TRBJ1-1,ASSIGRANTEAF
TRBV7-6,TRBJ2-7,ASSLFSGSGYEQY
TRBV28,TRBJ1-5,ASSLGQGGAAPQH
TRBV5-5,TRBJ2-7,ASSRAFSYEQY
TRBV28,TRBJ1-4,ASTGPRPEKLF
TRBV7-2,TRBJ2-5,ASREQETQY
TRBV7-2,TRBJ2-1,ASSLNALEEQF
TRBV9,TRBJ2-7,ASSNRDRTHEQY
TRBV5-8,TRBJ1-5,ASSLGQGGQPQH
TRBV19,TRBJ1-1,ASKIRGLRRTTEAF
TRBV19,TRBJ2-1,ASSISGRIYNEQF
TRBV15,TRBJ2-1,ATSRRSGGINEQF
TRBV18,TRBJ1-2,ASSRDRSSPNYGYT
TRBV4-2,TRBJ2-3,ASSQGGLAYTDTQY
TRBV12-1,TRBJ1-5,ASSSGQGPWGNQPQH
TRBV3-1/TRBV3-2,TRBJ1-3,ASSLRPTPGNSGNTIY
TRBV7-9,TRBJ1-1,ASTTLGGIKSTEAF
TRBV29-1,TRBJ1-4,SVEEEEKLF
TRBV29-1,TRBJ2-1,SGFLEGHLHEQF
TRBV19,TRBJ1-2,ASSKADTYGYT
TRBV6-5,TRBJ1-6,ASSRQVNSPLH
TRBV2,TRBJ1-2,ASSGDRTYGYT
TRBV12-5,TRBJ2-5,ASGFSVPLGGERETQY
TRBV19,TRBJ1-2,ASGLLGTGGAIGYT
TRBV24-1,TRBJ2-2,ATSDFTSGRVYTGELF
TRBV13,TRBJ1-6,ASSLTGYNSPLH
TRBV5-1,TRBJ2-1,ASIPLWSGSYNEQF
TRBV28,TRBJ1-3,VSRGAGNTIY
TRBV2,TRBJ2-1,ASKGDYQYNEQF
TRBV6-5,TRBJ2-7,ASSTSEGNEQY
TRBV5-6,TRBJ2-3,ASSLVAGDTQY
TRBV21-1,TRBJ1-1,ASSPDSLYTEAF
TRBV19,TRBJ2-3,ASSGTSGLTDTQY
TRBV15,TRBJ2-5,ATSRAYQETQY
TRBV5-8,TRBJ1-4,ASSGRKGGEKLF
TRBV7-2,TRBJ2-2,ASSFDGQATGELF
TRBV28,TRBJ2-3,ASSGYPRTESTDTQY
TRBV2,TRBJ1-2,ASSETGSPWGYT
TRBV28,TRBJ1-2,ASRKTGTGLYGYT
TRBV10-3,TRBJ1-2,AISPGQGFGYT
TRBV9,TRBJ1-2,ASSVNMYGYT
TRBV14,TRBJ1-1,ASSQVPGGNTEAF